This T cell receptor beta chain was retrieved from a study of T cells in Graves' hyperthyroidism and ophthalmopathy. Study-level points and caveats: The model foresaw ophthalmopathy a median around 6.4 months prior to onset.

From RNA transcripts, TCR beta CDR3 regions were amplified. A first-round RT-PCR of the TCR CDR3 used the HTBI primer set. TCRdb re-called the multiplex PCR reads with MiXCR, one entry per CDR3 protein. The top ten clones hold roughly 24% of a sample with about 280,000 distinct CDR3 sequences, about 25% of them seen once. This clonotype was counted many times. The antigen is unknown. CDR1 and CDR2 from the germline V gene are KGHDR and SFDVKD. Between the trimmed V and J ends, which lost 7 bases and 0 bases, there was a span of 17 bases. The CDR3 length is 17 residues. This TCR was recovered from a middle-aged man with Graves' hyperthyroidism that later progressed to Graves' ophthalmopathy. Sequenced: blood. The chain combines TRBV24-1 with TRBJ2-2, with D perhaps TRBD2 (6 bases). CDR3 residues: CATRTSMRFANTGELFF. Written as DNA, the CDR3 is TGTGCCACCAGAACTAGCATGAGATTCGCGAACACCGGGGAGCTGTTTTTT.